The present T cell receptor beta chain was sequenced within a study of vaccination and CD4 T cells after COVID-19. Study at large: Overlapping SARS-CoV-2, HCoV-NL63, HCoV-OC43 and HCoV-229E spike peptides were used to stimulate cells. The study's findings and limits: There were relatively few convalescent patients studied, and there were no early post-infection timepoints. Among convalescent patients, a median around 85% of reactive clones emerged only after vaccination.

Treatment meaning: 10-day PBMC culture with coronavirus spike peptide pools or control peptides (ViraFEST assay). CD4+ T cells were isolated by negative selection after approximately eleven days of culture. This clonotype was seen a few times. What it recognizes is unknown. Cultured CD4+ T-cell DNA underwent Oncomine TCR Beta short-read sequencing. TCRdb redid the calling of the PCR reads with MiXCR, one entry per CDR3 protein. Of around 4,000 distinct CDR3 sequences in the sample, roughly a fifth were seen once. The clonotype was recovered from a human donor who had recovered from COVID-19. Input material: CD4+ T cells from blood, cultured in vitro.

The CDR3 loop reads CASSWGDREDQETQYF. CDR3 DNA sequence: TGTGCCAGCAGCTGGGGGGACAGGGAGGACCAAGAGACCCAGTACTTC. The chain employs TRBV5-4 and TRBJ2-5, with TRBD1 matching 9 bases. There are 16 residues in the CDR3. With V trimmed by 3 bases and J by 0 bases, 6 bases remained unmatched. Germline-derived CDR1 and CDR2 are SGHNT and YYREEE (reference sequence).